The source of this T cell receptor (beta chain) is a study of response to subunit inactivated influenza vaccine. Broader study findings: Authors suggested each seasonal influenza vaccination recruits few new T cells.

MiXCR, run by TCRdb on the RT-PCR reads, gives a single entry per CDR3 protein. This repertoire shows approximately 700,000 distinct CDR3 sequences, about 14% found once; its top ten account for around 7%. This CDR3 comprises 13 residues. From germline, CDR1 is LNHNV and CDR2 YYDKDF (reference sequence). V lost 3 bases and J lost 4, with 10 bases in between. This clonotype has a handful of counts. Antigen specificity is unknown. V usage is TRBV15 and J usage is TRBJ2-7; possible D gene TRBD2, 5 bases. This receptor was taken from a man over 45 who received an inactivated influenza vaccine. The sample consisted of PBMCs from blood, taken less than 15 days before vaccination. CDR3 in DNA: TGTGCCACCAGCAGCGGAGGAAATTACGAGCAGTACTTC. Its translation is CATSSGGNYEQYF.